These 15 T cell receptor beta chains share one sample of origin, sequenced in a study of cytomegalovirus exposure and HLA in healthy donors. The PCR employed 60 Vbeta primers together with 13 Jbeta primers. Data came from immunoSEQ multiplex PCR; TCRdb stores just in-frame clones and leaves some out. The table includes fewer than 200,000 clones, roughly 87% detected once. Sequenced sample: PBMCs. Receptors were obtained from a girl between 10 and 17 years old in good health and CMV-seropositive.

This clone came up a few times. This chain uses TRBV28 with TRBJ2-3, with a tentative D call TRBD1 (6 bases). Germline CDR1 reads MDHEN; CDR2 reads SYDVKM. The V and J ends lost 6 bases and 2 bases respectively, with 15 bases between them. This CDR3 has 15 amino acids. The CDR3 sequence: CASSLSGGPTDTQYF. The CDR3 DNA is TGTGCCAGCAGCCTGAGTGGGGGCCCCACAGATACGCAGTATTTT.

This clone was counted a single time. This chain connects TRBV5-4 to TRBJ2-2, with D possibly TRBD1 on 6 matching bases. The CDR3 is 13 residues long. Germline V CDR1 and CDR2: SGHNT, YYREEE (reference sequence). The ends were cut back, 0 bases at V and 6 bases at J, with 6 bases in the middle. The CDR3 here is CASSLEGAGELFF. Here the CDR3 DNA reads TGTGCCAGCAGCTTGGAGGGGGCCGGGGAGCTGTTTTTT.

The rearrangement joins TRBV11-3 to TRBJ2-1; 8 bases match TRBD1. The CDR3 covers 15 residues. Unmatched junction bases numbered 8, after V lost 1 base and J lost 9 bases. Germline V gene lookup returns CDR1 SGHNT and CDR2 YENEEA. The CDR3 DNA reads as TGTGCCAGCAGCTTAGCAGGGGGCGCGTGGGGTGAGCAGTTCTTC. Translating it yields CASSLAGGAWGEQFF.

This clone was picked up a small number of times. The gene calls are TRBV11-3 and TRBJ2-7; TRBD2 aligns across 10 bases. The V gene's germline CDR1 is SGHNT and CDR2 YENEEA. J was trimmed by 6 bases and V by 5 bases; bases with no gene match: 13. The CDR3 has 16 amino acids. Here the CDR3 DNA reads TGTGCCAGCAGCAAGGGGCATCCTAGCGGGAGTCCCGAGCAGTACTTC. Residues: CASSKGHPSGSPEQYF. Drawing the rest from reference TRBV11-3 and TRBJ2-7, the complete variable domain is EAGVVQSPRYKIIEKKQPVAFWCNPISGHNTLYWYLQNLGQGPELLIRYENEEAVDDSQLPKDRFSAERLKGVDSTLKIQPAELGDSAVYLCASSKGHPSGSPEQYFGPGTRLTVT.

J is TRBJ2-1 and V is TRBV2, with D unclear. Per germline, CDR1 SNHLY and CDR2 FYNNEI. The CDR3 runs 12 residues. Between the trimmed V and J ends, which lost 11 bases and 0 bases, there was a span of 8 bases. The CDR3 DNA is TGTGCCGGGCTCAGCTCCTACAATGAGCAGTTCTTC. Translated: CAGLSSYNEQFF.

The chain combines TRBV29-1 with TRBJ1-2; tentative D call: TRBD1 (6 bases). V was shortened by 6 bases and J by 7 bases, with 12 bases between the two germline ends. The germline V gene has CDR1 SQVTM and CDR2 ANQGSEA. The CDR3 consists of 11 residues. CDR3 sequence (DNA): TGCAGCGTCGCAGGGGTGAGTGGCTACACCTTC. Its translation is CSVAGVSGYTF.

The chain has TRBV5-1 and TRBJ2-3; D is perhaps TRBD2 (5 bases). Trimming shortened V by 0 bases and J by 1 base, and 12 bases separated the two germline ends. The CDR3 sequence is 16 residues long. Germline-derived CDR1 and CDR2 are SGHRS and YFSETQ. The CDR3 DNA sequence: TGCGCCAGCAGCTTGGCCCGGCTGGGAGGCACAGATACGCAGTATTTT. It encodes CASSLARLGGTDTQYF.

CDR3 protein: CASSWETGIDEQYF. The CDR3, as DNA: TGCGCCAGCAGCTGGGAGACAGGGATTGACGAGCAGTACTTC. This sequence joins TRBV5-1 and TRBJ2-7; 7 bases match TRBD1. Germline trimming cut 3 bases from V and 5 bases from J; bases unmatched to any gene: 8. The CDR3 extends over 14 amino acids. CDR1 SGHRS and CDR2 YFSETQ come from the germline V gene.

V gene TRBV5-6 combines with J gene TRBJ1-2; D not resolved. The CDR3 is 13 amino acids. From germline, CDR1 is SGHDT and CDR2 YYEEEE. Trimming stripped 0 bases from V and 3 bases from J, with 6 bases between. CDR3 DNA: TGTGCCAGCAGCTTGGGCGGCCACTATGGCTACACCTTC. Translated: CASSLGGHYGYTF.

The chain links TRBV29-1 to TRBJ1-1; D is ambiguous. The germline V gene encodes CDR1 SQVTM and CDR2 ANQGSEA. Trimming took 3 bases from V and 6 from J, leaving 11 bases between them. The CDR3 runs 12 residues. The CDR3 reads CSVELGVAEAFF. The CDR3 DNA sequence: TGCAGCGTTGAGTTGGGAGTTGCTGAAGCTTTCTTT. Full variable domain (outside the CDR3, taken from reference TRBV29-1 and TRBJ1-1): SAVISQKPSRDICQRGTSLTIQCQVDSQVTMMFWYRQQPGQSLTLIATANQGSEATYESGFVIDKFPISRPNLTFSTLTVSNMSPEDSSIYLCSVELGVAEAFFGQGTRLTVV.

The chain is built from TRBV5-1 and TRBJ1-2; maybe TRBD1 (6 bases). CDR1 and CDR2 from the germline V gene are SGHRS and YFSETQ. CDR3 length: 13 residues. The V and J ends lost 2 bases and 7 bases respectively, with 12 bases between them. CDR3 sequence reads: CASSLTLGGGYTF. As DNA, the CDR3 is TGCGCCAGCAGCTTAACTTTAGGGGGTGGCTACACCTTC.

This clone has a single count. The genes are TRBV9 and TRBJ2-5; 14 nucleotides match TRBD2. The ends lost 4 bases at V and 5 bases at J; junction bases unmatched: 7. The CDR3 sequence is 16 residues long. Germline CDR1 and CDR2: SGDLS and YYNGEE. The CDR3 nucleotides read TGTGCCAGCAGCCCACGGACTAGCGGGGGGCATGAGACCCAGTACTTC. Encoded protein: CASSPRTSGGHETQYF.

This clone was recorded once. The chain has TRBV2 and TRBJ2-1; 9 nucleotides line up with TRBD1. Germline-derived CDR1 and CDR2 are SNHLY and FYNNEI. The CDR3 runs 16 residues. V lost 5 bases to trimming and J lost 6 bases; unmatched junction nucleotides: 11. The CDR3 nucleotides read TGTGCCAGCAGTTGGCCCCCGGGACAGGGTGTCAATGAGCAGTTCTTC. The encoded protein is CASSWPPGQGVNEQFF.

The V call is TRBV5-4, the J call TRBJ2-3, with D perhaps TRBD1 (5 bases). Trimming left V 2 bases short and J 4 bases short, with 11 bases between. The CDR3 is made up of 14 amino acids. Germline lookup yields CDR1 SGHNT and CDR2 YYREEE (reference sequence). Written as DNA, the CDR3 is TGTGCCAGCAGCTTATTTCAGGGCTCAGATACGCAGTATTTT. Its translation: CASSLFQGSDTQYF.

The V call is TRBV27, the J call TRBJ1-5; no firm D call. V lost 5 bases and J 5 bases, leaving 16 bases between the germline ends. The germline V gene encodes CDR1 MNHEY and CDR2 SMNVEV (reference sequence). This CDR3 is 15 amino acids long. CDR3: CASSLSGGRDQPQHF. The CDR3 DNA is TGTGCCAGCAGTCTGTCCGGTGGGCGCGATCAGCCCCAGCATTTT.